This T cell receptor beta chain came from a study of response to subunit inactivated influenza vaccine (dated by TCRdb to the late 2010s). For the wider study: To follow how T cells responded to a trivalent subunit inactivated influenza vaccine, the researchers relied on deep quantitative profiling of the T cell receptor repertoire.

Study-wide findings and limitations: According to the authors, only a limited number of new T cells may be recruited by each seasonal influenza vaccination.

The library was prepared using RT-PCR. Data came from an Illumina HiSeq 2500. TCRdb reran the public reads through fastp at Q25 and MiXCR, keeping productive beta chains. Entries are consolidated by CDR3 protein sequence, retaining the most common genes and DNA. Present in this sample are roughly 190,000 distinct CDR3 sequences, under 15% of which were seen just once. Under 30% of the sample rests with the top ten. The sample holds many counts of this clonotype. No cognate antigen has been identified for it. No much larger clone exists at a distance of one base, and base qualities are not known. The CDR3 sequence holds 14 residues, the cysteine and phenylalanine included. Only CDR3 DNA is held: 42 bases, read in frame from base 1. The V end loses 1 base and the J end loses 4 bases, and a stretch of 10 bases separates them.

The sequences come from CD8+ T cells sorted from PBMCs, collected approximately 5 days after vaccination. The sequence was collected from a man aged 50 or older who received an inactivated influenza vaccine. Donor details come from another sample of the same person, matched by shared clones. The sequence joins TRBV12-3 or TRBV12-4 to TRBJ1-1, and perhaps TRBD1 as D gene, on 6 matching bases. The CDR3 sequence is CASSLGGGGTEAFF. DNA sequence: TGTGCCAGCAGTTTAGGAGGGGGGGGCACTGAAGCTTTCTTT.